These 23 T cell receptor beta chains were all obtained from the same sample, sequenced in a study of cytomegalovirus exposure and HLA in healthy donors. This PCR relied on a set of 60 Vbeta primers and 13 Jbeta primers. Data came from immunoSEQ multiplex PCR; TCRdb stores just in-frame clones and leaves some out. This sample has around 130,000 clones, with about 79% found just once. The specimen was PBMCs. The receptors shown here come from a man aged 50-60 years in good health and CMV-seronegative.

The rearrangement joins TRBV15 to TRBJ1-2; D might be TRBD1 (6 bases). The CDR3 loop spans 15 amino acids. With 1 base removed from V and 2 bases from J, the gap between germline ends came to 11 bases. Germline CDR1 is LNHNV and CDR2 is YYDKDF (reference sequence). In nucleotides, the CDR3 is TGTGCCACCAGCAGAGGCGGACAGACCAACTATGGCTACACCTTC. Residues: CATSRGGQTNYGYTF.

The chain joins TRBV9 to TRBJ1-4; D possibly corresponds to TRBD1 (5 bases). V was trimmed by 3 bases and J by 3 bases, leaving 12 bases between them. Germline V gene data show CDR1 as SGDLS and CDR2 as YYNGEE. The CDR3 is 15 residues long. The CDR3 loop is CASSAIGGANEKLFF. The CDR3 DNA is TGTGCCAGCAGCGCCATAGGAGGGGCTAATGAAAAACTGTTTTTT.

The genes are TRBV11-2 and TRBJ2-5; 8 nucleotides align to TRBD1. Germline assignment: CDR1 SGHAT and CDR2 FQNNGV. V lost 5 bases to trimming and J lost 4 bases; unmatched junction nucleotides: 12. The CDR3 runs 16 residues. CDR3 nucleotides: TGTGCCAGCAGCCCCAGTCCCGGGACAGGCAGAGAGACCCAGTACTTC. Protein sequence: CASSPSPGTGRETQYF. The variable domain in full, with the rest retrieved from reference TRBV11-2 and TRBJ2-5, is EAGVAQSPRYKIIEKRQSVAFWCNPISGHATLYWYQQILGQGPKLLIQFQNNGVVDDSQLPKDRFSAERLKGVDSTLKIQPAKLEDSAVYLCASSPSPGTGRETQYFGPGTRLLVL.

CDR3: CASSLGQARGTEAFF. CDR3 bases: TGTGCCAGCAGCCTCGGACAGGCTCGGGGCACTGAAGCTTTCTTT. The chain is built from TRBV11-2 and TRBJ1-1, with 7 bases that match TRBD1. After removal of 5 bases from V and 4 bases from J, the junction contained 10 bases not matched to a gene. CDR1 is SGHAT and CDR2 is FQNNGV in the germline V gene. The CDR3 is 15 amino acids.

The chain combines TRBV6-5 with TRBJ1-5, with D unclear. From germline, CDR1 is MNHEY and CDR2 SVGAGI. The V end was cut by 6 bases, the J end by 0 bases, with 9 bases between. The CDR3 length is 14 residues. The chain's CDR3 is CASSPGLSNQPQHF. In DNA, the CDR3 is TGTGCCAGCAGCCCCGGACTTAGCAATCAGCCCCAGCATTTT.

This clone appeared once. The J gene is TRBJ2-7, the V gene TRBV6-1, with TRBD1 matching over 9 bases. The CDR3 consists of 15 residues. CDR1 and CDR2 (germline): MNHNS, SASEGT. Trimming removed 1 base from V and 7 bases from J; junction bases left unmatched: 8. The CDR3 spells CASSEERTGVGEQYF. As DNA, the CDR3 is TGTGCCAGCAGTGAAGAGAGGACAGGGGTAGGGGAGCAGTACTTC.

This chain uses TRBV2 with TRBJ2-7, with 13 bases matching TRBD2. CDR1 and CDR2 from the germline V gene are SNHLY and FYNNEI. With 6 bases clipped from V and 6 bases from J, the junction kept 8 bases outside the gene matches. The CDR3 runs to 15 residues. The CDR3 reads CASSPTGLAGREQYF. The CDR3 DNA reads as TGTGCCAGCAGCCCCACGGGACTAGCGGGGCGCGAGCAGTACTTC.

V is TRBV5-1 and J is TRBJ1-3; D is unresolved. V lost 0 bases and J lost 0, with 10 bases in between. The CDR3 extends over 16 amino acids. Germline assignment: CDR1 SGHRS and CDR2 YFSETQ. CDR3 nucleotide sequence: TGCGCCAGCAGCTTGGGCGGCAGTCGCTCTGGAAACACCATATATTTT. Protein product: CASSLGGSRSGNTIYF.

This chain connects TRBV27 to TRBJ2-7, with TRBD2 matching over 14 bases. V lost 2 bases to trimming and J lost 2 bases; unmatched junction nucleotides: 2. CDR3 length: 16 residues. Germline values: CDR1 MNHEY, CDR2 SMNVEV (reference sequence). As DNA, the CDR3 is TGTGCCAGCAGTTTACGACTAGCGGGGGGGGCCTACGAGCAGTACTTC. Its translation: CASSLRLAGGAYEQYF.

As concerns this clone: A read error may account for a junction end that differs from germline. This chain links TRBV5-6 with TRBJ2-1; TRBD2 matches at 9 bases. Germline CDR1 SGHDT, CDR2 YYEEEE. CDR3 length: 16 amino acids. In DNA, the CDR3 is TGTGCCAGCAACTTGGGGGCGGGGGGGCGATACAATGAGCAGTTCTTC. This sequence encodes CASNLGAGGRYNEQFF.

The genes are TRBV19 and TRBJ2-2, with TRBD1 as a possible D gene (7 bases). The CDR3 length is 16 residues. The germline V gene has CDR1 LNHDA and CDR2 SQIVND (reference sequence). V lost 6 bases and J 5 bases, leaving 19 bases between the germline ends. The CDR3 loop reads CASRPPRGEGTGELFF. The CDR3 DNA reads as TGTGCCAGTAGACCTCCCAGGGGGGAAGGGACCGGGGAGCTGTTTTTT. The full variable domain, its missing parts supplied by reference TRBV19 and TRBJ2-2, is DGGITQSPKYLFRKEGQNVTLSCEQNLNHDAMYWYRQDPGQGLRLIYYSQIVNDFQKGDIAEGYSVSREKKESFPLTVTSAQKNPTAFYLCASRPPRGEGTGELFFGEGSRLTVL.

This clone has a handful of counts. The CDR3 loop is CASSQAVFGTGRGGNTIYF. The DNA for the CDR3 is TGCGCCAGCAGCCAAGCGGTATTTGGGACAGGGAGAGGAGGAAACACCATATATTTT. The rearrangement links TRBV4-3 to TRBJ1-3, with 9 bases aligning to TRBD1. The CDR3 is made up of 19 amino acids. Germline V lookup: CDR1 LGHNA, CDR2 YSLEER. Trimming removed 1 base from V and 4 bases from J; junction bases left unmatched: 14.

The chain is built from TRBV27 and TRBJ1-5; a possible D gene is TRBD1 (5 bases). The CDR3 consists of 15 residues. V lost 2 bases, J lost 5 bases, and 13 bases lay in between. Germline V gene sequence: CDR1 MNHEY, CDR2 SMNVEV (reference sequence). DNA for the CDR3: TGTGCCAGCAGTTTAGCAGGGCGTGGAGATCAGCCCCAGCATTTT. It yields the protein CASSLAGRGDQPQHF.

The chain has TRBV6-5 and TRBJ1-2; 7 nucleotides agree with TRBD1. The length of the CDR3 is 13 residues. Germline V lookup: CDR1 MNHEY, CDR2 SVGAGI. After removal of 2 bases from V and 8 bases from J, the junction contained 5 bases not matched to a gene. This CDR3 is CASSYGQAGGYTF. In DNA form, the CDR3 reads TGTGCCAGCAGTTACGGACAGGCCGGGGGCTACACCTTC.

This clone was seen once. CDR3 coding DNA: TGTGCCAGCAGCAAGACAGGGTCGGTCAATGAGCAGTTCTTC. Amino acid sequence: CASSKTGSVNEQFF. The chain is built from TRBV11-3 and TRBJ2-1, with 7 bases matching TRBD1. The junction had 7 bases not matched to a gene; V was cut back by 5 bases and J by 6 bases. CDR3 length equals 14 residues. Per germline, CDR1 SGHNT and CDR2 YENEEA. Combining the CDR3 with reference TRBV11-3 and TRBJ2-1 gives the whole variable domain EAGVVQSPRYKIIEKKQPVAFWCNPISGHNTLYWYLQNLGQGPELLIRYENEEAVDDSQLPKDRFSAERLKGVDSTLKIQPAELGDSAVYLCASSKTGSVNEQFFGPGTRLTVL.

The V gene is TRBV4-1, the J gene TRBJ1-1; the D is unclear. CDR3 size: 14 residues. Germline CDR1 reads MGHRA; CDR2 reads YSYEKL. V was shortened by 0 bases and J by 1 base, with 6 bases between the two germline ends. CDR3 bases: TGCGCCAGCAGCCAAGAAGAGGAGAACACTGAAGCTTTCTTT. Protein: CASSQEEENTEAFF.

This chain connects TRBV18 to TRBJ2-7; 7 positions agree with TRBD1. This CDR3 has 14 amino acids. J was trimmed by 3 bases and V by 3 bases; bases with no gene match: 5. From germline, CDR1 is KGHSH and CDR2 LQKENI. This chain's CDR3 is CASSPRDSYYEQYF. CDR3 sequence (DNA): TGTGCCAGCTCACCCCGGGACAGCTACTACGAGCAGTACTTC.

This clone occurred a few times. This chain joins TRBV5-1 and TRBJ2-3; D uncertain. Germline assignment: CDR1 SGHRS and CDR2 YFSETQ. This CDR3 has 16 amino acids. V was clipped by 4 bases and J by 0 bases, with 15 bases between them. The CDR3 DNA reads TGCGCCAGCAGCATCGGGTCCTCCTCTAGCACAGATACGCAGTATTTT. It is translated as CASSIGSSSSTDTQYF. Filled out from reference TRBV5-1 and TRBJ2-3, the complete variable domain reads KAGVTQTPRYLIKTRGQQVTLSCSPISGHRSVSWYQQTPGQGLQFLFEYFSETQRNKGNFPGRFSGRQFSNSRSEMNVSTLELGDSALYLCASSIGSSSSTDTQYFGPGTRLTVL.

This rearrangement joins TRBV4-1 to TRBJ2-1; TRBD1 agrees at 9 bases. The germline gives CDR1 MGHRA, CDR2 YSYEKL. V lost 0 bases and J lost 7; bases outside the gene matches: 10. CDR3 length equals 17 residues. The CDR3 sequence: CASSQDKRGQGRNEQFF. CDR3 DNA sequence: TGCGCCAGCAGCCAAGATAAACGGGGACAGGGTAGGAATGAGCAGTTCTTC.

This clone has just a few counts. The V and J genes are TRBV2 and TRBJ2-2; unclear D gene. The CDR3 runs to 13 residues. Germline V lookup: CDR1 SNHLY, CDR2 FYNNEI. With 6 bases removed from V and 7 bases from J, the gap between germline ends came to 12 bases. The CDR3 DNA sequence: TGTGCCAGCAGGTCCCCCCCCGGCGGGGAGCTGTTTTTT. Amino acids: CASRSPPGGELFF. The complete variable domain, with remaining parts taken from reference TRBV2 and TRBJ2-2, reads EPEVTQTPSHQVTQMGQEVILRCVPISNHLYFYWYRQILGQKVEFLVSFYNNEISEKSEIFDDQFSVERPDGSNFTLKIRSTKLEDSAMYFCASRSPPGGELFFGEGSRLTVL.

This clone was seen only once. The rearrangement links TRBV6-1 to TRBJ1-5, with D tentatively TRBD1 (5 bases). The V end lost 1 base, the J end lost 3 bases, and 10 bases lay between the germline ends. CDR3 size: 15 residues. CDR1 and CDR2 (germline): MNHNS, SASEGT. In DNA form, the CDR3 reads TGTGCCAGCAGTGAAGGCAGGGCGAACAATCAGCCCCAGCATTTT. It specifies CASSEGRANNQPQHF.

The chain recombines TRBV5-5 with TRBJ2-5, with a tentative D call TRBD1 (5 bases). Germline V gives CDR1 SGHKS, CDR2 YYEKEE (reference sequence). V shed 0 bases and J shed 2 bases, with 8 bases lying between them. The CDR3 sequence is 14 residues long. The CDR3 region is CASSLGQIQETQYF. CDR3 coding DNA: TGTGCCAGCAGCTTGGGACAGATACAAGAGACCCAGTACTTC.

The chain links TRBV6-5 to TRBJ1-1, with D possibly being TRBD1 (5 bases). Trimming left V 7 bases short and J 4 bases short, with 13 bases between. This CDR3 is built from 13 residues. Looked up from germline, CDR1 is MNHEY and CDR2 is SVGAGI. CDR3 sequence reads: CASTPWGGTEAFF. The CDR3, as DNA: TGTGCCAGCACCCCGTGGGGGGGCACTGAAGCTTTCTTT.